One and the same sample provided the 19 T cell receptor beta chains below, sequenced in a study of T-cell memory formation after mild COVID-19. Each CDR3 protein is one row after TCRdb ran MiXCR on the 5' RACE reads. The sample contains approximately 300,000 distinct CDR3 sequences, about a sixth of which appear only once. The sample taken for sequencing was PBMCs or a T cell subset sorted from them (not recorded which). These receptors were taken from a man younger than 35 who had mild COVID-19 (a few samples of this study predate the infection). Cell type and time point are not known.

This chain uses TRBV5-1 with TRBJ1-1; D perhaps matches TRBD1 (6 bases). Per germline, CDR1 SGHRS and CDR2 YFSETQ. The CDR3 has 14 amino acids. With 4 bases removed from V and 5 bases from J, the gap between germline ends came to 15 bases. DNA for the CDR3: TGCGCCAGCAGCCCCAGGGCCCAGGGGACTGAAGCTTTCTTT. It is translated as CASSPRAQGTEAFF.

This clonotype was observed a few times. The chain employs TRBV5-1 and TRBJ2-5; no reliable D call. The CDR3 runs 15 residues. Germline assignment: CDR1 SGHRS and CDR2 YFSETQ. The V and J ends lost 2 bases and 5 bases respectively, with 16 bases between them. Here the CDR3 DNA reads TGCGCCAGCAGCTTCGGTTCGGCCCTCGAGGAGACCCAGTACTTC. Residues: CASSFGSALEETQYF. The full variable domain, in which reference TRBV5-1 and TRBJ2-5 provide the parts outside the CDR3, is KAGVTQTPRYLIKTRGQQVTLSCSPISGHRSVSWYQQTPGQGLQFLFEYFSETQRNKGNFPGRFSGRQFSNSRSEMNVSTLELGDSALYLCASSFGSALEETQYFGPGTRLLVL.

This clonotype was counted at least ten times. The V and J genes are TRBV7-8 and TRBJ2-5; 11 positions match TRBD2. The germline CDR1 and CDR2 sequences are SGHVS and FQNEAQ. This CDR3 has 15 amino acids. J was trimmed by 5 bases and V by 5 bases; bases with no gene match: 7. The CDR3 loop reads CASSRPTSGVETQYF. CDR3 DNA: TGTGCCAGCAGCCGCCCGACTAGCGGGGTGGAGACCCAGTACTTC.

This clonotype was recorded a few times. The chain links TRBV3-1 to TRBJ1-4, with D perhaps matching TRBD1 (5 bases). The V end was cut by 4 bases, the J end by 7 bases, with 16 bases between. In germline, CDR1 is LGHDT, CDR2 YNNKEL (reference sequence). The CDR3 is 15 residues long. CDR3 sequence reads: CASSRRDLASEKLFF. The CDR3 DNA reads TGTGCCAGCAGCCGGCGGGACCTGGCGAGTGAAAAACTGTTTTTT.

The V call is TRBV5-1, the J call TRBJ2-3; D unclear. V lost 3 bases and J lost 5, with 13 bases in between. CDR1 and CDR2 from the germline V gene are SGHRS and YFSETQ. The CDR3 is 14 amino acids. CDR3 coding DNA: TGCGCCAGCAGCTCCCCTCTTAGTATAGATACGCAGTATTTT. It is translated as CASSSPLSIDTQYF.

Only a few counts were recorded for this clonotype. The CDR3, as DNA: TGCGCCAGCAGCCAAGGACAGCGGGCCGACGAGCAGTACGTC. It codes for CASSQGQRADEQYV. The V call is TRBV4-3, the J call TRBJ2-7; D perhaps matches TRBD2 (6 bases). V gave up 1 base and J gave up 5 bases, with 12 bases separating them. Germline values: CDR1 LGHNA, CDR2 YSLEER. The CDR3 is 14 amino acids.

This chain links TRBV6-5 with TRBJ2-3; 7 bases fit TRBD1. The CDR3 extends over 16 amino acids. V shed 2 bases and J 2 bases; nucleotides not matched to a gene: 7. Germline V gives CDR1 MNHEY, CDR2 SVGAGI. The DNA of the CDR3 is TGTGCCAGCAGTTACCGACAGGGATCCCCCACAGATACGCAGTATTTT. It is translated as CASSYRQGSPTDTQYF.

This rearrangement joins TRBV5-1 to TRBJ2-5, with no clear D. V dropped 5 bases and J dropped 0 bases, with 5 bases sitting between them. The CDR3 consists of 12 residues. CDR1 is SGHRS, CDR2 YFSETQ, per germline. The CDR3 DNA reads TGCGCCAGCAGAACCTACCAAGAGACCCAGTACTTC. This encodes CASRTYQETQYF.

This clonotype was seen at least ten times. CDR3 sequence reads: CASSRTSSNTGELFF. The CDR3 nucleotides read TGTGCCAGCAGCAGAACTAGCTCTAACACCGGGGAGCTGTTTTTT. The chain employs TRBV11-2 and TRBJ2-2; the D gene is possibly TRBD2 (6 bases). This CDR3 is built from 15 residues. From germline, CDR1 is SGHAT and CDR2 FQNNGV. The V and J ends lost 5 bases and 2 bases respectively, with 12 bases between them.

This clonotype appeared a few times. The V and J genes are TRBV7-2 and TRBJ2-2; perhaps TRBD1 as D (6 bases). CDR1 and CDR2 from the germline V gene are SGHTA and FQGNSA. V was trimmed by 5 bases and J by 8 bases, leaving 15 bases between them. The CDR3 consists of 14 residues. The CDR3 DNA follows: TGTGCCAGCAGCACAGGGTCCGGACGGGGGGAGCTGTTTTTT. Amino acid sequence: CASSTGSGRGELFF. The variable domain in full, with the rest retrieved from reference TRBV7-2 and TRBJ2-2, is GAGVSQSPSNKVTEKGKDVELRCDPISGHTALYWYRQSLGQGLEFLIYFQGNSAPDKSGLPSDRFSAERTGGSVSTLTIQRTQQEDSAVYLCASSTGSGRGELFFGEGSRLTVL.

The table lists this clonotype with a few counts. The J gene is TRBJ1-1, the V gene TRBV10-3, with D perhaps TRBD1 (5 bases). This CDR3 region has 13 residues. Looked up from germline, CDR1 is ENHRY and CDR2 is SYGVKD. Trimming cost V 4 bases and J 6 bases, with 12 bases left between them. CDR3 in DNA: TGTGCCATCAGTGGGGGGAATAGTGCTGAAGCTTTCTTT. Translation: CAISGGNSAEAFF.

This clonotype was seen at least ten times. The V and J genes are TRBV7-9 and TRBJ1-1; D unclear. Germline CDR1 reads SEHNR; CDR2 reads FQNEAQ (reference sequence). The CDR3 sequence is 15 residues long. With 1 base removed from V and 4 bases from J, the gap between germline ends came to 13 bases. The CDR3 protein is CASSLVSGSTTEAFF. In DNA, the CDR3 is TGTGCCAGCAGCTTAGTGTCCGGGAGTACCACTGAAGCTTTCTTT.

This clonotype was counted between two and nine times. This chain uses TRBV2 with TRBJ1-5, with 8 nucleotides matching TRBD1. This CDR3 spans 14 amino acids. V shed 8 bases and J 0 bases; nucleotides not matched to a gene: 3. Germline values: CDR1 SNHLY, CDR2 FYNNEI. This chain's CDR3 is CASGTGYSNQPQHF. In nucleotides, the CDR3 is TGTGCCAGCGGGACAGGTTATAGCAATCAGCCCCAGCATTTT.

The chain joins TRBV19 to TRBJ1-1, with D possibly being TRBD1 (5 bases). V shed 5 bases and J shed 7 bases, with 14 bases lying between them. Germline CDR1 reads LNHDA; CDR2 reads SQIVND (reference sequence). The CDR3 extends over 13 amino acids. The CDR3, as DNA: TGTGCCAGTAGTTCGGACATCTGGAGTGAAGCTTTCTTT. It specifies CASSSDIWSEAFF. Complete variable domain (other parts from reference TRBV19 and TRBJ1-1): DGGITQSPKYLFRKEGQNVTLSCEQNLNHDAMYWYRQDPGQGLRLIYYSQIVNDFQKGDIAEGYSVSREKKESFPLTVTSAQKNPTAFYLCASSSDIWSEAFFGQGTRLTVV.

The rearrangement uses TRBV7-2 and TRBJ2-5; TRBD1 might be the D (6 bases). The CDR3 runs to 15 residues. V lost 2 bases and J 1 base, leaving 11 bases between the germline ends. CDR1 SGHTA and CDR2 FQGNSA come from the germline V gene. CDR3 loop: CASSLHGQLQETQYF. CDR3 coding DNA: TGTGCCAGCAGCTTACACGGACAGCTCCAAGAGACCCAGTACTTC. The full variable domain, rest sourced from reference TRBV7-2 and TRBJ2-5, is GAGVSQSPSNKVTEKGKDVELRCDPISGHTALYWYRQSLGQGLEFLIYFQGNSAPDKSGLPSDRFSAERTGGSVSTLTIQRTQQEDSAVYLCASSLHGQLQETQYFGPGTRLLVL.

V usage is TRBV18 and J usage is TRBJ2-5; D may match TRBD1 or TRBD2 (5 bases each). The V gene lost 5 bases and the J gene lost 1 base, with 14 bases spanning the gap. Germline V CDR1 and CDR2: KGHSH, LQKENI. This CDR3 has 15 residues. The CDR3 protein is CASSGDLTSQETQYF. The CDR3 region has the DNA TGTGCCAGCTCAGGGGACCTGACGTCCCAAGAGACCCAGTACTTC.

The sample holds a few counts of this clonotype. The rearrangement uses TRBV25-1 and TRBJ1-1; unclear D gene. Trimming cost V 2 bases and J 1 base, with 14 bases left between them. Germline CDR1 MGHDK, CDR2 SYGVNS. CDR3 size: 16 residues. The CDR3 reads CASSENDVRENTEAFF. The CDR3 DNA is TGTGCCAGCAGTGAAAACGACGTCCGGGAGAACACTGAAGCTTTCTTT.

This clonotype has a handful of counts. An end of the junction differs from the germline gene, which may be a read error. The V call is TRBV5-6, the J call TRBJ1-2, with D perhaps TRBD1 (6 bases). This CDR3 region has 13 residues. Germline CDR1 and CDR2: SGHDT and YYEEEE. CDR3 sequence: CASSQNRVYGYTF. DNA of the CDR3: TGTGCCAGCAGCCAAAACAGGGTCTATGGTTACACCTTC.

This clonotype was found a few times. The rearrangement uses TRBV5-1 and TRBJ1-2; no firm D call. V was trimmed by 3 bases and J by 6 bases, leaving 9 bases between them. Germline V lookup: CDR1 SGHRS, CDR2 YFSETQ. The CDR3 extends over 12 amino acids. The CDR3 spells CASSSTIHGYTF. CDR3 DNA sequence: TGCGCCAGCAGCTCGACCATCCATGGCTACACCTTC. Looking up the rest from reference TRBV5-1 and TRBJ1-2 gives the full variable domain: KAGVTQTPRYLIKTRGQQVTLSCSPISGHRSVSWYQQTPGQGLQFLFEYFSETQRNKGNFPGRFSGRQFSNSRSEMNVSTLELGDSALYLCASSSTIHGYTFGSGTRLTVV.